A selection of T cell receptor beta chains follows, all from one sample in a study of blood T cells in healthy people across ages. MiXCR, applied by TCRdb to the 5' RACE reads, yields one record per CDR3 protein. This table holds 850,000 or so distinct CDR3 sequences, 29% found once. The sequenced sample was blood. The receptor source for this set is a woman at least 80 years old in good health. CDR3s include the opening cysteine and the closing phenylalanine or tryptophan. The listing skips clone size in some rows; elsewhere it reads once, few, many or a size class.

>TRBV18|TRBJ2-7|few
CASSPSGGDAYEQYF
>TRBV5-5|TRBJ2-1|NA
CASSLFGSSYNEQFF
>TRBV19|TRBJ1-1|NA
CASSIGRRGGNTEAFF
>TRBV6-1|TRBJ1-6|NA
CASSERIGGLLAPLHF
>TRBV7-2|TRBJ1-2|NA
CPSSQDRSYGYTF
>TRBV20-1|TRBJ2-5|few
CSARVPGGAETQYF
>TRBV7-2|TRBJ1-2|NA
CASSLIQGLPIGYTF
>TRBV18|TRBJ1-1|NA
CASSPGHPVTEAFF
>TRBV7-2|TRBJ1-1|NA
CASSLGRSVIMNTEAFF
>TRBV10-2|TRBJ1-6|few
CASSPRQFNSPLHF
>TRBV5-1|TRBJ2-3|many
CASSNGLRTDTQYF
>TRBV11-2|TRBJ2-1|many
CASSRASGGANEQFF
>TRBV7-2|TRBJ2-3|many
CASSRGGKDTQYF
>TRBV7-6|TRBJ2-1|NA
CASSITSAEQFF
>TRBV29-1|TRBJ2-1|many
CSVERGGSYNEQFF
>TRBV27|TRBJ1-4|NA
CASSLSGAAGEKLFF
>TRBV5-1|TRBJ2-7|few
CASRLGRVYEQYF
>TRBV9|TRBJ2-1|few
CASNPSGGAPYNEQFF
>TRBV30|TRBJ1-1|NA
CAWSMGTEAFF
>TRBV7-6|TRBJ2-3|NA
CAGRVTPSTDTQYF
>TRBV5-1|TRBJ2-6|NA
CASSFLAPGSGASVWTF
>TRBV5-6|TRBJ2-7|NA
CASSPQSYETYEQYF
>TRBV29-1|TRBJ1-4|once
CSAAGTYNEKLFF
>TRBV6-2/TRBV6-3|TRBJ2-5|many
CASSYPPAGKIKETQYF
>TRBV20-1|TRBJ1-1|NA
CSPRREGRTEAFF
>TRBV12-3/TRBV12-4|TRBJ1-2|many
CASSPTGLEYGYTF
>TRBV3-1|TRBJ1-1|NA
CASSLNRRRDTEAFF
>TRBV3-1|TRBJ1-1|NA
CASSQVDEAFF